A selection of T cell receptor beta chains follows, all from one sample in a study of blood T cells in healthy people across ages. TCRdb re-called the 5' RACE reads with MiXCR, one entry per CDR3 protein. The sample lists roughly 800,000 distinct CDR3 sequences, around 25% occurring once. The sample was also linked to a second study, of T cells of mothers and their children.

Material: blood. The receptors shown here come from a boy aged 5-17 years in good health. The CDR3 runs from the conserved cysteine through the conserved F or W. The D gene is left open where the match is weak. Clone size is shown for a subset of rows, as once, few, many or a class of expanded clone.

clone_size | j_call | d_call | v_call | cdr3_aa | cdr3_nt
- | TRBJ2-1 | - | TRBV29-1 | CSSEVTEQFF | TGCAGTAGCGAGGTGACTGAGCAGTTCTTC
- | TRBJ2-7 | - | TRBV28 | CASRGEGGGYEQYF | TGTGCCAGCAGAGGGGAGGGAGGGGGCTACGAGCAGTACTTC
few | TRBJ2-1 | TRBD1 | TRBV9 | CASSATGGAPYNEQFF | TGTGCCAGCAGCGCAACAGGGGGCGCGCCCTACAATGAGCAGTTCTTC
few | TRBJ2-1 | TRBD2 | TRBV6-4 | CASSEGGYSEQFF | TGTGCCAGCAGTGAGGGAGGGTACAGTGAGCAGTTCTTC
- | TRBJ2-4 | - | TRBV7-3 | CASNLKYRTAIAKNIQYF | TGTGCCAGCAACTTAAAGTATCGAACAGCCATAGCCAAAAACATTCAGTACTTC
- | TRBJ2-7 | - | TRBV28 | CASRAPRFPYEQYF | TGTGCCAGCCGTGCGCCCAGGTTTCCCTACGAGCAGTACTTC
- | TRBJ2-7 | TRBD2 | TRBV7-2 | CASRTSGMYEQYF | TGTGCCAGCCGGACTAGCGGGATGTACGAGCAGTACTTC
few | TRBJ2-5 | TRBD2 | TRBV11-1 | CASSLGGADQETQYF | TGTGCCAGCAGCCTCGGGGGGGCGGATCAAGAGACCCAGTACTTC
- | TRBJ2-1 | TRBD2 | TRBV12-3/TRBV12-4 | CASSSYGTSVHNEQFF | TGTGCCAGCAGTTCGTATGGGACTAGCGTCCACAATGAGCAGTTCTTC
- | TRBJ2-5 | TRBD2 | TRBV28 | CASSPTSGRLGETQYF | TGTGCCAGCAGTCCAACTAGCGGGAGGTTAGGAGAGACCCAGTACTTC
- | TRBJ2-2 | TRBD1 | TRBV14 | CASSTRQGVNTGELFF | TGTGCCAGCAGCACCCGACAGGGGGTAAACACCGGGGAGCTGTTTTTT
few | TRBJ2-7 | TRBD1 | TRBV5-1 | CASSRDSQPPYEQYF | TGCGCCAGCAGCCGGGACAGCCAACCGCCCTACGAGCAGTACTTC
- | TRBJ2-1 | TRBD2 | TRBV18 | CASSIAAGGPGNEQFF | TGTGCCAGCTCCATCGCAGCGGGGGGCCCGGGAAATGAGCAGTTCTTC
- | TRBJ1-1 | - | TRBV20-1 | CSACQGMNTEAFF | TGCAGTGCTTGTCAGGGAATGAACACTGAAGCTTTCTTT
once | TRBJ2-7 | - | TRBV27 | CASSLIKGTGYSYEQYF | TGTGCCAGCAGTTTAATAAAGGGGACTGGCTATTCCTACGAGCAGTACTTC
- | TRBJ2-7 | TRBD1 | TRBV3-1 | CASSQGQGLSYEQYF | TGTGCCAGCAGCCAAGGACAGGGCCTATCCTACGAGCAGTACTTC
few | TRBJ2-7 | TRBD1 | TRBV6-1 | CASSEAGQGWYEQYF | TGTGCCAGCAGTGAGGCGGGACAGGGTTGGTACGAGCAGTACTTC
- | TRBJ2-7 | - | TRBV3-1 | CASSQGLGPYEQYF | TGTGCCAGCAGCCAAGGGCTAGGGCCCTACGAGCAGTACTTC
few | TRBJ2-1 | - | TRBV25-1 | CASSEIQGQFF | TGTGCCAGCAGTGAGATACAGGGCCAGTTCTTC
many | TRBJ2-5 | - | TRBV27 | CASSLLGQQETQYF | TGTGCCAGCAGTTTACTTGGACAGCAAGAGACCCAGTACTTC
- | TRBJ2-3 | - | TRBV6-1 | CASSEVPTDTQYF | TGTGCCAGCAGTGAAGTCCCCACAGATACGCAGTATTTT
- | TRBJ1-4 | - | TRBV3-1 | CASSQEMRSFGKNEKLFF | TGTGCCAGCAGCCAAGAAATGAGGTCTTTTGGGAAGAATGAAAAACTGTTTTTT
- | TRBJ2-7 | - | TRBV3-1 | CASSHVRGEQYF | TGTGCCAGCAGCCATGTCAGGGGCGAGCAGTACTTC
- | TRBJ2-3 | TRBD1 | TRBV29-1 | CSATGETDTQYF | TGCAGCGCGACAGGGGAAACAGATACGCAGTATTTT
- | TRBJ2-7 | - | TRBV6-5 | CASSYAPSAGSEQYF | TGTGCCAGCAGTTACGCGCCGTCGGCGGGAAGCGAGCAGTACTTC
- | TRBJ2-3 | - | TRBV6-5 | CASSYGRDTTDTQYF | TGTGCCAGCAGTTACGGCAGGGACACCACAGATACGCAGTATTTT
- | TRBJ2-5 | - | TRBV5-4 | CASSPQRSGPAQETQYF | TGTGCCAGCAGCCCTCAGAGGAGCGGACCTGCCCAAGAGACCCAGTACTTC
- | TRBJ2-2 | - | TRBV4-2 | CASSQDRGAGALGSTGELFF | TGTGCCAGCAGCCAAGATAGGGGGGCAGGGGCCCTTGGGTCAACCGGGGAGCTGTTTTTT
- | TRBJ2-5 | - | TRBV4-1 | CASSPGRGEVQETQYF | TGCGCCAGCAGCCCGGGGAGGGGGGAAGTACAAGAGACCCAGTACTTC
few | TRBJ2-1 | - | TRBV20-1 | CSAIPRGRYNEQFF | TGCAGTGCTATCCCCCGCGGACGGTACAATGAGCAGTTCTTC
- | TRBJ2-5 | TRBD1 | TRBV24-1 | CATSEAYRQGETQYF | TGTGCCACCAGTGAAGCATACCGACAGGGAGAGACCCAGTACTTC
- | TRBJ2-3 | TRBD2 | TRBV4-1 | CASSQEGSGGAVDTQYF | TGCGCCAGCAGCCAAGAAGGAAGCGGGGGGGCCGTGGATACGCAGTATTTT
- | TRBJ1-1 | TRBD1 | TRBV4-3 | CASSQGPGQKAFF | TGCGCCAGCAGCCAAGGCCCGGGACAGAAAGCTTTCTTT
many | TRBJ1-2 | - | TRBV29-1 | CSVVAGDGYTF | TGCAGCGTTGTGGCGGGGGATGGCTACACCTTC
once | TRBJ2-3 | TRBD2 | TRBV15 | CATSREVMRGASDTQYF | TGTGCCACCAGCAGAGAAGTTATGCGGGGGGCTTCAGATACGCAGTATTTT
few | TRBJ1-4 | - | TRBV4-3 | CASSQTRGGTDNEKLFF | TGCGCCAGCAGCCAAACAAGGGGGGGGACGGATAATGAAAAACTGTTTTTT
- | TRBJ2-1 | TRBD2 | TRBV19 | CASSPERGPYNEQFF | TGTGCCAGTAGTCCCGAGCGGGGGCCTTACAATGAGCAGTTCTTC
- | TRBJ2-7 | TRBD2 | TRBV5-1 | CASSLEGLAEAEQYF | TGCGCCAGCAGCCTGGAGGGACTAGCGGAGGCCGAGCAGTACTTC
- | TRBJ2-1 | TRBD2 | TRBV20-1 | CSARDPRTSGGAFGEQFF | TGCAGTGCCCGAGACCCCCGGACTAGCGGGGGGGCCTTTGGTGAGCAGTTCTTC
- | TRBJ2-1 | TRBD2 | TRBV28 | CASHQGRGWPWGYNEQFF | TGTGCCAGCCACCAAGGGAGGGGCTGGCCCTGGGGTTACAATGAGCAGTTCTTC
- | TRBJ2-2 | - | TRBV7-3 | CASSFEAVGNTGELFF | TGTGCCAGCAGCTTCGAGGCCGTTGGGAACACCGGGGAGCTGTTTTTT
- | TRBJ1-4 | - | TRBV29-1 | CSVGVATINEKLFF | TGCAGCGTCGGGGTGGCGACTATTAATGAAAAACTGTTTTTT